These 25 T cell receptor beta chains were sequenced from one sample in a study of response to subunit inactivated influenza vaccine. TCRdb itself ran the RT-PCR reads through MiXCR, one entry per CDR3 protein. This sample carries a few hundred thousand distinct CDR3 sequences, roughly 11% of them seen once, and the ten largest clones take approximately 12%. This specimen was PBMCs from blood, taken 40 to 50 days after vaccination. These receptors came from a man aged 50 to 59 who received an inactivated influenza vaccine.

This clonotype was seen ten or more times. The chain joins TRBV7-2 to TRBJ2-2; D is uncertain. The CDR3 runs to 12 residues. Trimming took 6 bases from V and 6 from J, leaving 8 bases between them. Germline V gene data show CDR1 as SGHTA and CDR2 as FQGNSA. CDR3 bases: TGTGCCAGCAGTACTCCTCCCGGGGAGCTGTTTTTT. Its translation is CASSTPPGELFF.

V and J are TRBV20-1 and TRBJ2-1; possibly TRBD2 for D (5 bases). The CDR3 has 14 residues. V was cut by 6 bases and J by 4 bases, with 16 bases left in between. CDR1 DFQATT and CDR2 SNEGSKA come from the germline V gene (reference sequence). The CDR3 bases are TGCAGTGCCACCCCGGGGTCAGGATACAATGAGCAGTTCTTC. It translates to CSATPGSGYNEQFF.

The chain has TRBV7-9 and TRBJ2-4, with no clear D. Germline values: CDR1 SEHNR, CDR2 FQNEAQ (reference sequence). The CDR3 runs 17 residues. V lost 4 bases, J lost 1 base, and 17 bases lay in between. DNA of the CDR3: TGTGCCAGCAGCTCCCTGAGCGCGCAGGCCGCCAAAAACATTCAGTACTTC. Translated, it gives CASSSLSAQAAKNIQYF.

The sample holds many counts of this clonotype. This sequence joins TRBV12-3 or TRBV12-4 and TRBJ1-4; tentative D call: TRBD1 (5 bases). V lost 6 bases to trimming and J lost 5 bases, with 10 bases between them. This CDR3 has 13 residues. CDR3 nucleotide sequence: TGTGCCAGCAGCCGGGGGTTCAATGAAAAACTGTTTTTT. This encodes CASSRGFNEKLFF.

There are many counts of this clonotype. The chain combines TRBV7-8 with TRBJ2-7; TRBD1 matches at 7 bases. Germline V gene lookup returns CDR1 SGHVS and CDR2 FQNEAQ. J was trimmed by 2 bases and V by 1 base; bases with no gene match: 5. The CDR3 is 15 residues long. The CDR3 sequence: CASSLGGTETYEQYF. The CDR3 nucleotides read TGTGCCAGCAGCTTAGGGGGGACAGAGACCTACGAGCAGTACTTC. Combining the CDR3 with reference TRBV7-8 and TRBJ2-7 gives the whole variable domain GAGVSQSPRYKVAKRGQDVALRCDPISGHVSLFWYQQALGQGPEFLTYFQNEAQLDKSGLPSDRFFAERPEGSVSTLKIQRTQQEDSAVYLCASSLGGTETYEQYFGPGTRLTVT.

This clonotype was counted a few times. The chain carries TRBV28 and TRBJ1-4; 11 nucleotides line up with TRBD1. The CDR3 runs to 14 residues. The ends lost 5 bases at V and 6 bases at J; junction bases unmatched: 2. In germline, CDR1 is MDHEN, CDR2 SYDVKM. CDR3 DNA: TGTGCCAGCAGTAAGGACAGGGGGCATGAAAAACTGTTTTTT. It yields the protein CASSKDRGHEKLFF.

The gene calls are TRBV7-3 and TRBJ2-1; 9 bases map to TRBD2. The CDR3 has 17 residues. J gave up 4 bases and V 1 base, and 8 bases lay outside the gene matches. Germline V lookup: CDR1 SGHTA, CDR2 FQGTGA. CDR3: CASSLNRAGGGYNEQFF. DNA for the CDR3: TGTGCCAGCAGCTTAAATAGGGCGGGAGGGGGGTACAATGAGCAGTTCTTC. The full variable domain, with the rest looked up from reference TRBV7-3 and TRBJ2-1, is GAGVSQTPSNKVTEKGKYVELRCDPISGHTALYWYRQSLGQGPEFLIYFQGTGAADDSGLPNDRFFAVRPEGSVSTLKIQRTERGDSAVYLCASSLNRAGGGYNEQFFGPGTRLTVL.

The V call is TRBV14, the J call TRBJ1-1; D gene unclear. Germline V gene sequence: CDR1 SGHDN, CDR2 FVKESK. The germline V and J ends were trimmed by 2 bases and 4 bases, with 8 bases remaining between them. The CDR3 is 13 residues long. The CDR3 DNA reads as TGTGCCAGCAGCCAAACCTGGGGCACTGAAGCTTTCTTT. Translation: CASSQTWGTEAFF.

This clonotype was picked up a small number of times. CDR3 bases: TGTGCCAGCAGTTCTACAGGGGAGGGATACAATGAGCAGTTCTTC. This sequence encodes CASSSTGEGYNEQFF. The genes are TRBV28 and TRBJ2-1; D tentatively reads TRBD1 or TRBD2 (7 bases each). This CDR3 is 15 amino acids long. CDR1 is MDHEN, CDR2 SYDVKM, per germline. Trimming pared 4 bases from V and 4 bases from J, leaving 14 bases between. Looking up the rest from reference TRBV28 and TRBJ2-1 gives the full variable domain: DVKVTQSSRYLVKRTGEKVFLECVQDMDHENMFWYRQDPGLGLRLIYFSYDVKMKEKGDIPEGYSVSREKKERFSLILESASTNQTSMYLCASSSTGEGYNEQFFGPGTRLTVL.

The CDR3 region is CSASPNGNTIYF. The CDR3 coding sequence is TGCAGTGCTAGTCCAAACGGAAACACCATATATTTT. V usage is TRBV20-1 and J usage is TRBJ1-3; no clear D gene. Germline loops: CDR1 DFQATT, CDR2 SNEGSKA (reference sequence). Trimming left V 3 bases short and J 4 bases short, with 7 bases between. CDR3 length equals 12 residues.

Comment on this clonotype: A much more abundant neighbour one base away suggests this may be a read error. CDR3 protein: CASSSSPWTSKGGKTQFF. Written as DNA, the CDR3 is TGTGCCAGCAGCTCCTCACCGTGGACTAGCAAAGGGGGGAAGACCCAGTTCTTC. The chain joins TRBV11-2 to TRBJ2-5; TRBD2 matches at 8 bases. The J call is in doubt because the DNA end fits TRBJ2-1 better. Looked up from germline, CDR1 is SGHAT and CDR2 is FQNNGV. This CDR3 has 18 amino acids.

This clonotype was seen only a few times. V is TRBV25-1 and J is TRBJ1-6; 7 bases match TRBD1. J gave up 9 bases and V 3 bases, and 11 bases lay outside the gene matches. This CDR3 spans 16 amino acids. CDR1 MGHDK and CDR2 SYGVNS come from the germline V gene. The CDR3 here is CASSETTGYFGSPLHF. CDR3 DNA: TGTGCCAGCAGTGAGACGACAGGGTATTTTGGTTCACCCCTCCACTTT.

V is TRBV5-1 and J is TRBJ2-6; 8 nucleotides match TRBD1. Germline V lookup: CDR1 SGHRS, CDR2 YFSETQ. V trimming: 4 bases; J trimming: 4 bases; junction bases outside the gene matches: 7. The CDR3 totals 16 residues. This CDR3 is CASSPRTGTGANVLTF. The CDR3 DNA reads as TGCGCCAGCAGCCCTAGGACAGGGACCGGGGCCAACGTCCTGACTTTC.

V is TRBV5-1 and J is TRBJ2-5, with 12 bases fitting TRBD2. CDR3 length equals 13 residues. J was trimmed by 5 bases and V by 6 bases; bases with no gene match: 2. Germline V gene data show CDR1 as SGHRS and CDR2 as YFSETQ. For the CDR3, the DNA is TGCGCCAGCACGCTAGCGGGGGGGGAGACCCAGTACTTC. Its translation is CASTLAGGETQYF.

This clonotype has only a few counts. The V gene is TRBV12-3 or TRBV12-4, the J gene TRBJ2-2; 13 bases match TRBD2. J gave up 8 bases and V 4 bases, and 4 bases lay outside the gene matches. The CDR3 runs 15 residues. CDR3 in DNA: TGTGCCAGCAGTTGGACTAGCGGGAGCTTAGGGGAGCTGTTTTTT. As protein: CASSWTSGSLGELFF.

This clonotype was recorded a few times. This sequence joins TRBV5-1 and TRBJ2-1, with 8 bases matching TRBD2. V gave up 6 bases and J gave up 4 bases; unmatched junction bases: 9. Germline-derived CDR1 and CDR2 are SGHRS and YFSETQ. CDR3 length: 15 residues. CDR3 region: CASTSTGGRYNEQFF. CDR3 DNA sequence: TGCGCCAGCACTTCCACGGGGGGGCGATACAATGAGCAGTTCTTC.

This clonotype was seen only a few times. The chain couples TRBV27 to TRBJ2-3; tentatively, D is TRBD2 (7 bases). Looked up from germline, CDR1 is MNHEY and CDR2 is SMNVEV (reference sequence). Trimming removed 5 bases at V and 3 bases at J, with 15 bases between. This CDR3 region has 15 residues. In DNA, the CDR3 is TGTGCCAGCAGTACGATCGGGGGGCCGACAGATACGCAGTATTTT. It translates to CASSTIGGPTDTQYF.

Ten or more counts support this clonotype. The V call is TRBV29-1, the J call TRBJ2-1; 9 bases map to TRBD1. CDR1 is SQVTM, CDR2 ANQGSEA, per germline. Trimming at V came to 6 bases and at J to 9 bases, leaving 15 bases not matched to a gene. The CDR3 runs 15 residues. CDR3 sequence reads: CSVALTGTGIGEQFF. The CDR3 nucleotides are TGCAGCGTAGCCCTTACCGGGACAGGGATTGGTGAGCAGTTCTTC.

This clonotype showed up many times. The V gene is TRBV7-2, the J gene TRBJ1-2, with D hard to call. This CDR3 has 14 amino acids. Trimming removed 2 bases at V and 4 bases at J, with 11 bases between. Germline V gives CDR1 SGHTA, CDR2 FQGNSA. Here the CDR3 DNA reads TGTGCCAGCAGCTTATCACCGGAACTCTATGGCTACACCTTC. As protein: CASSLSPELYGYTF.

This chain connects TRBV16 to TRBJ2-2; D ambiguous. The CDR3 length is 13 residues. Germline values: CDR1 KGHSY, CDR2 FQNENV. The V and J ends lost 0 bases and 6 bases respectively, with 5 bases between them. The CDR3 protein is CASSQSVAGELFF. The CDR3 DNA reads TGTGCCAGCAGCCAATCGGTCGCCGGGGAGCTGTTTTTT. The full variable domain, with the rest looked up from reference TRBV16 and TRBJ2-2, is GEEVAQTPKHLVRGEGQKAKLYCAPIKGHSYVFWYQQVLKNEFKFLISFQNENVFDETGMPKERFSAKCLPNSPCSLEIQATKLEDSAVYFCASSQSVAGELFFGEGSRLTVL.

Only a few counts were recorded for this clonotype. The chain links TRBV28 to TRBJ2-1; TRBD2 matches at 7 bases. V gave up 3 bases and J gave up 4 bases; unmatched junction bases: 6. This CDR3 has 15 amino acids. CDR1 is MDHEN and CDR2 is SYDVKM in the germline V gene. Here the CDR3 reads CASSFPTSSYNEQFF. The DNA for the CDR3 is TGTGCCAGCAGTTTCCCGACTAGCAGTTACAATGAGCAGTTCTTC.

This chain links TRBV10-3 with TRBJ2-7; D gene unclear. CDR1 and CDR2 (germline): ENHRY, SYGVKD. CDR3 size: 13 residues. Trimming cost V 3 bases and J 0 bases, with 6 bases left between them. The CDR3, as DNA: TGTGCCATCAGTGACAGCAGCTCCTACGAGCAGTACTTC. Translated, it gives CAISDSSSYEQYF.

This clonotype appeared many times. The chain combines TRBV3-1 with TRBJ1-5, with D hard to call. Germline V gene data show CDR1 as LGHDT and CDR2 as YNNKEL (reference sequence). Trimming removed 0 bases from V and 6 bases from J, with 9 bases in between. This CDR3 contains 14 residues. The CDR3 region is CASSQDPYGQPQHF. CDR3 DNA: TGTGCCAGCAGCCAAGATCCCTATGGTCAGCCCCAGCATTTT.

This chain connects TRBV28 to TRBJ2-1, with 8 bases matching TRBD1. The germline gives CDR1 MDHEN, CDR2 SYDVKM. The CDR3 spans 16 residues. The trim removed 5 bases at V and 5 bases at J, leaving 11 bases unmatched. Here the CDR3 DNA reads TGTGCCAGCAGTCGAATGGGCAGGGGGCGCGACAATGAGCAGTTCTTC. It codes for CASSRMGRGRDNEQFF.

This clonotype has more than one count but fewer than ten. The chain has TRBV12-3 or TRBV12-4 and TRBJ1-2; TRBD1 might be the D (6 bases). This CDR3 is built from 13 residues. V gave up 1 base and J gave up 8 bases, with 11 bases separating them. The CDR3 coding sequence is TGTGCCAGCAGTTTAGACAGGGAGAACGGCTACACCTTC. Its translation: CASSLDRENGYTF.